A selection of T cell receptor beta chains follows, all from one sample in a study of blood T cell repertoires in COVID-19. Some clones are missing from TCRdb's copy, which holds only in-frame ones; the method was immunoSEQ multiplex PCR. This table has under 200,000 clones, roughly 84% appearing once. The sequencing input was PBMCs or T cells enriched from blood (not recorded which). The receptors stem from a man aged 55 to 70 who had recovered from COVID-19. The CDR3 runs from the conserved cysteine through the conserved F or W. Fields, in order: CDR3 length, V gene, CDR3 protein.

13 TRBV7-3 CASSATSTQTQYF
16 TRBV6-2/TRBV6-3 CASSYNGQSSGNTIYF
17 TRBV7-2 CASSPRSPRSFGNEQFF
17 TRBV9 CASSVAGTGKNTGELFF
14 TRBV9 CASSESGTATEAFF
16 TRBV7-3 CASSPSGGGTGDRQYF
13 TRBV28 CASCQLGRNTIYF
16 TRBV7-2 CASSLAGTSRNNEQFF
16 TRBV2 CASNTLKQGAGYIQYF
11 TRBV20-1 CSAGGLNEQFF
15 TRBV28 CASSPGGYSNEKLFF
18 TRBV7-9 CASSLGLAGPNSTDTQYF
15 TRBV11-2 CASSNQGRVNYGYTF
13 TRBV11-2 CASSFGRNYGYTF
15 TRBV10-3 CATQLGLDSGNTIYF
16 TRBV5-6 CASSYSRVPSNQPQHF
15 TRBV9 CASSLRQGGNSPLHF
13 TRBV2 CASSATAYQPQHF
12 TRBV7-9 CASSFEAGEQFF
14 TRBV7-9 CASSLSGSGETQYF
15 TRBV7-8 CASSLSDSPNQPQHF
14 TRBV6-2/TRBV6-3 CASSRTGGYYEQYF
15 TRBV19 CASIVGSGSSTEAFF
16 TRBV7-3 CASSLGLAGGRDTQYF
19 TRBV7-9 CASSLKSLPGTRLYNEQFF
16 TRBV6-5 CASSYLASGSSGELFF
17 TRBV10-3 CAISERDTSPSGNTIYF
15 TRBV2 CASSEYRQGLETQYF
15 TRBV7-9 CASTPGTSGTGELFF
16 TRBV14 CASSQDGSSYNSPLHF
12 TRBV5-5 CASSSGVREQFF
15 TRBV7-6 CASSFSPVGTDTQYF
15 TRBV7-2 CASSRGQPGAHGYTF
16 TRBV9 CASSATSGRYYNEQFF
14 TRBV28 CASRLGGVPYEQYF
16 TRBV5-3 CARNCRGEYGNTEAFF
13 TRBV11-2 CASSPGQGYEQYF
15 TRBV28 CASIPPGDTSYEQYF
15 TRBV27 CASSPRSRTGNIQYF
16 TRBV6-5 CASSYSRTGSRTEAFF
15 TRBV6-5 CASSYSEGANYGYTF
11 TRBV12-3/TRBV12-4 CASSFGSEAFF
13 TRBV5-1 CASSFPDRAEQYF
18 TRBV7-2 CASSLAPRLAGVTDTQYF
18 TRBV19 CASIRGVRGIPNTGELFF
17 TRBV4-2 CASSQRLEGGTSYEQYF
16 TRBV28 CASSLLGLAGETEQFF
15 TRBV9 CASSRSSLFRDGYTF
12 TRBV7-9 CASMRAGYEQYF
17 TRBV12-2 CASRFEPGDRGGTEAFF
11 TRBV7-2 CARLNTGELFF
15 TRBV6-2/TRBV6-3 CASSQGIRDTGELFF
11 TRBV5-1 CASSLEGGQYF
16 TRBV25-1 CASSEYSGSDYNEQFF
14 TRBV2 CASSEAQGLSEQFF
13 TRBV5-5 CASSLPGTDTQYF
15 TRBV15 CATSRDNPGEGEQFF
14 TRBV7-3 CASSLSGGALEQFF
17 TRBV6-9 CATHRDRGSGGNQPQHF
14 TRBV30 CAWGSWGEQETQYF